A single sample gave rise to the 27 T cell receptor beta chains below, sequenced in a study of T cells in Graves' hyperthyroidism and ophthalmopathy. The TCR beta CDR3 regions underwent amplification using RNA transcripts as the source. An initial round of RT-PCR targeting the TCR CDR3 relied on the HTBI primer set. TCRdb re-called the multiplex PCR reads through MiXCR, storing one row per CDR3 protein. This table has fewer than 550,000 distinct CDR3 sequences, around a quarter appearing once. The sequenced sample consisted of blood. The receptors were sampled from a woman in her 30s with Graves' ophthalmopathy.

V is TRBV6-5 and J is TRBJ2-7; 7 bases fit TRBD1. Germline CDR1 reads MNHEY; CDR2 reads SVGAGI. CDR3 length: 15 amino acids. V lost 2 bases to trimming and J lost 1 base; unmatched junction nucleotides: 5. The CDR3 sequence is CASSYRGQRSYEQYF. The CDR3 DNA sequence: TGTGCCAGCAGTTACAGGGGACAGAGGTCCTACGAGCAGTACTTC.

This sequence joins TRBV10-3 and TRBJ2-7; TRBD1 aligns across 9 bases. Germline-derived CDR1 and CDR2 are ENHRY and SYGVKD. The CDR3 covers 16 residues. Trimming took 3 bases from V and 3 from J; bases not matched to a gene: 9. The CDR3 is CAISDLPGQGIYEQYF. The CDR3 DNA reads as TGTGCCATCAGTGACCTCCCGGGACAGGGAATCTACGAGCAGTACTTC.

This clonotype was found a few times. The chain links TRBV18 to TRBJ1-2; possibly TRBD1 for D (5 bases). The V end lost 1 base, the J end lost 5 bases, and 11 bases lay between the germline ends. This CDR3 spans 14 amino acids. The V gene's germline CDR1 is KGHSH and CDR2 LQKENI. The CDR3 DNA follows: TGTGCCAGCTCACCACGGGACGGGAGATATGGCTACACCTTC. It specifies CASSPRDGRYGYTF.

This clonotype was picked up many times. Written as DNA, the CDR3 is TGTGCCAGCAACACAGGGGTGGGTGGCTACACCTTC. Protein sequence: CASNTGVGGYTF. The J gene is TRBJ1-2, the V gene TRBV12-3 or TRBV12-4; 7 bases align to TRBD1. The CDR3 is 12 amino acids. The J segment lost 7 bases and the V segment lost 7 bases, leaving 6 bases of the junction unmatched.

This clonotype was picked up many times. CDR3 region: CSARGGSSEAFF. The CDR3, as DNA: TGCAGTGCTAGGGGGGGCTCGTCTGAAGCTTTCTTT. This chain joins TRBV20-1 and TRBJ1-1; a possible D gene is TRBD1 (6 bases). Trimming left V 3 bases short and J 6 bases short, with 11 bases between. Germline assignment: CDR1 DFQATT and CDR2 SNEGSKA (reference sequence). CDR3 length equals 12 residues.

This clonotype occurred many times. V gene TRBV28 combines with J gene TRBJ1-5; TRBD1 is a possible D gene (5 bases). Trimming shortened V by 6 bases and J by 2 bases, and 11 bases separated the two germline ends. The CDR3 sequence is 14 residues long. CDR1 and CDR2 from the germline V gene are MDHEN and SYDVKM. CDR3 in DNA: TGTGCCAGCAGCAAGGGGTTCGGCAATCAGCCCCAGCATTTT. Its protein product is CASSKGFGNQPQHF.

The chain is built from TRBV6-1 and TRBJ2-5; no definite D call. Germline values: CDR1 MNHNS, CDR2 SASEGT. The length of the CDR3 is 16 residues. V lost 5 bases and J 0 bases, leaving 16 bases between the germline ends. The CDR3 spells CASSPWTSTHQETQYF. The CDR3 DNA follows: TGTGCCAGCAGTCCGTGGACCTCCACCCACCAAGAGACCCAGTACTTC.

This clonotype was seen at least ten times. This CDR3 reads CASHRGLAGGETQYF. CDR3 bases: TGTGCCAGCCATCGGGGACTAGCGGGCGGAGAGACCCAGTACTTC. The chain joins TRBV2 to TRBJ2-5; 12 nucleotides line up with TRBD2. Losses at the gene ends were 8 bases for V and 4 bases for J; bases not matched to a gene: 8. Germline lookup yields CDR1 SNHLY and CDR2 FYNNEI. The CDR3 spans 15 residues.

In regard to this clonotype: Sequence at one end of the junction differs from germline and may be a read error. The chain carries TRBV6-1 and TRBJ1-1; 8 nucleotides match TRBD1. The CDR3 spans 16 residues. Germline V gene data show CDR1 as MNHNS and CDR2 as SASEGT. The CDR3 region is CASSFRGQAMNTDAFF. The CDR3 bases are TGTGCCAGCAGCTTCAGGGGACAGGCTATGAACACTGATGCTTTCTTT.

This clonotype was observed many times. The chain carries TRBV11-2 and TRBJ1-1; no reliable D call. V lost 2 bases and J 3 bases, leaving 19 bases between the germline ends. The CDR3 runs 17 residues. CDR1 is SGHAT, CDR2 FQNNGV, per germline. CDR3: CASSLTHRALRYTEAFF. In DNA, the CDR3 is TGTGCCAGCAGCTTAACTCATAGGGCCCTTAGGTACACTGAAGCTTTCTTT.

This clonotype was recorded many times. The rearrangement uses TRBV20-1 and TRBJ1-1; D gene unclear. V lost 2 bases and J lost 1, with 14 bases in between. Germline CDR1 is DFQATT and CDR2 is SNEGSKA (reference sequence). The CDR3 loop spans 15 amino acids. The DNA for the CDR3 is TGCAGTGCTAGAATCTATGGTTTATCGAACACTGAAGCTTTCTTT. Residues: CSARIYGLSNTEAFF.

There are many counts of this clonotype. V usage is TRBV7-8 and J usage is TRBJ2-7; 9 positions match TRBD1. CDR1 is SGHVS, CDR2 FQNEAQ, per germline. J lost 5 bases, V lost 1 base, and 3 bases had no gene match. This CDR3 has 14 amino acids. This CDR3 reads CASSLGQGVHEQYF. CDR3 bases: TGTGCCAGCAGCTTAGGACAGGGGGTCCACGAGCAGTACTTC.

This chain joins TRBV29-1 and TRBJ2-7; TRBD1 might be the D (5 bases). V was cut by 1 base and J by 7 bases, with 14 bases left in between. Looked up from germline, CDR1 is SQVTM and CDR2 is ANQGSEA. The CDR3 contains 13 residues. The CDR3: CSVEARAAREQYF. CDR3 in DNA: TGCAGCGTTGAAGCCAGGGCAGCGCGGGAGCAGTACTTC.

The chain links TRBV20-1 to TRBJ2-7; 8 bases fit TRBD2. CDR1 and CDR2 from the germline V gene are DFQATT and SNEGSKA (reference sequence). This CDR3 region has 14 residues. DNA for the CDR3: TGCAACCCCGCCCGACCGGGACTAGCCTACGAGCAGTACTTC. Translating gives CNPARPGLAYEQYF.

In its sample, this clonotype was seen once. The chain combines TRBV3-1 with TRBJ1-2; D uncertain. Germline V gene sequence: CDR1 LGHDT, CDR2 YNNKEL (reference sequence). The V and J ends lost 5 bases and 4 bases respectively, with 14 bases between them. The CDR3 covers 14 residues. The CDR3: CASSSTPPTYGYTF. In DNA form, the CDR3 reads TGTGCCAGCAGCTCAACCCCACCAACCTATGGCTACACCTTC.

This clonotype was recorded at least ten times. This chain joins TRBV9 and TRBJ2-2; TRBD1 aligns across 10 bases. The germline V gene encodes CDR1 SGDLS and CDR2 YYNGEE. This CDR3 has 16 amino acids. Germline trimming cut 4 bases from V and 5 bases from J; bases unmatched to any gene: 8. The CDR3, as DNA: TGTGCCAGCAGCATCGGGACAGGGGTCGGGACCGGGGAGCTGTTTTTT. The encoded protein is CASSIGTGVGTGELFF. Full variable domain (rest looked up from reference TRBV9 and TRBJ2-2): DSGVTQTPKHLITATGQRVTLRCSPRSGDLSVYWYQQSLDQGLQFLIQYYNGEERAKGNILERFSAQQFPDLHSELNLSSLELGDSALYFCASSIGTGVGTGELFFGEGSRLTVL.

Points on this clonotype: The junction departs from germline at one end; a sequencing error may be responsible. The rearrangement links TRBV2 to TRBJ2-5; D is undetermined. The CDR3 length is 11 residues. Germline CDR1 and CDR2: SNHLY and FYNNEI. As DNA, the CDR3 is TGTGCCAGCAAACAGCAAGTGACCCAGTACTTC. Translating it yields CASKQQVTQYF.

At least ten counts were recorded for this clonotype. This chain links TRBV6-2 or TRBV6-3 with TRBJ1-1; TRBD1 might be the D (6 bases). V lost 8 bases to trimming and J lost 5 bases, with 15 bases between them. The CDR3 has 13 amino acids. The germline V gene encodes CDR1 MNHEY and CDR2 SVGEGT. CDR3 DNA: TGTGCCAGCCTCCTCAGGGGAGGGACTGAAGCTTTCTTT. It encodes CASLLRGGTEAFF.

There are a few counts of this clonotype. V is TRBV5-1 and J is TRBJ1-2; possible D gene TRBD1, 5 bases. V lost 0 bases and J 8 bases, leaving 14 bases between the germline ends. The CDR3 is made up of 14 amino acids. The V gene's germline CDR1 is SGHRS and CDR2 YFSETQ. CDR3 region: CASSLDRGALGYTF. The CDR3 DNA is TGCGCCAGCAGCTTGGATAGAGGGGCTTTAGGCTACACCTTC. The variable domain in full, with the rest retrieved from reference TRBV5-1 and TRBJ1-2, is KAGVTQTPRYLIKTRGQQVTLSCSPISGHRSVSWYQQTPGQGLQFLFEYFSETQRNKGNFPGRFSGRQFSNSRSEMNVSTLELGDSALYLCASSLDRGALGYTFGSGTRLTVV.

Points on this clonotype: One base away lies a much larger clone, so this may be a sequencing read error. The rearrangement uses TRBV20-1 and TRBJ2-7; D perhaps matches TRBD1 (5 bases). Trimming shortened V by 0 bases and J by 0 bases, and 6 bases separated the two germline ends. The V gene's germline CDR1 is DFQATT and CDR2 SNEGSKA (reference sequence). This CDR3 has 13 amino acids. The DNA for the CDR3 is TGCAGTGCTAGAGATGACAGCTCCTACGAGCAGTACTTC. It codes for CSARDDSSYEQYF.

For this clonotype: With a much larger clone just one base away, this may be a read error. The chain recombines TRBV7-2 with TRBJ2-5, with D maybe TRBD2 (6 bases). Deletions cut 3 bases from V and 7 bases from J, with 12 bases between. Germline V gene sequence: CDR1 SGHTA, CDR2 FQGNSA. The CDR3 is 13 amino acids. The CDR3 loop is CASSLLQEGTQYF. The CDR3 DNA reads TGTGCCAGCAGCTTGTTACAGGAGGGGACCCAGTACTTC.

On this clonotype itself: At one end the junction does not follow the germline gene, possibly because of a read error. The V call is TRBV3-1, the J call TRBJ2-4; no clear D gene. This CDR3 is 12 amino acids long. CDR1 is LGHDT and CDR2 is YNNKEL in the germline V gene (reference sequence). For the CDR3, the DNA is TGTGCCAGCAGCCAAGTGGGGTACATTAAGTACTTC. Protein: CASSQVGYIKYF.

The genes are TRBV5-1 and TRBJ2-7; TRBD1 or TRBD2 may be the D gene (5 bases each). Per germline, CDR1 SGHRS and CDR2 YFSETQ. This CDR3 region has 14 residues. V lost 5 bases and J 4 bases, leaving 16 bases between the germline ends. In DNA form, the CDR3 reads TGCGCCAGCAGAGCCGACGGGGCAGTTTACGAGCAGTACTTC. The encoded protein is CASRADGAVYEQYF. Based on the CDR3 plus reference TRBV5-1 and TRBJ2-7, the full variable domain is KAGVTQTPRYLIKTRGQQVTLSCSPISGHRSVSWYQQTPGQGLQFLFEYFSETQRNKGNFPGRFSGRQFSNSRSEMNVSTLELGDSALYLCASRADGAVYEQYFGPGTRLTVT.

This clonotype appeared once. The chain employs TRBV12-3 or TRBV12-4 and TRBJ1-2, with D uncertain. The CDR3 loop spans 11 amino acids. V dropped 3 bases and J dropped 10 bases, with 9 bases sitting between them. The CDR3 loop is CASSLGSDYTF. The CDR3 bases are TGTGCCAGCAGTTTGGGCTCCGACTACACCTTC.

This clonotype has just one count. The rearrangement joins TRBV12-3 or TRBV12-4 to TRBJ1-1; tentatively, D is TRBD1 (5 bases). This CDR3 is 15 amino acids long. V was cut by 4 bases and J by 1 base, with 13 bases left in between. Here the CDR3 DNA reads TGTGCCAGCAGTTCACCCTGGCAGGGGAACACTGAAGCTTTCTTT. Translation gives CASSSPWQGNTEAFF.

In its sample, this clonotype was seen many times. This rearrangement joins TRBV20-1 to TRBJ1-5, with 8 bases identical to TRBD1. Germline loops: CDR1 DFQATT, CDR2 SNEGSKA (reference sequence). Trimming cost V 3 bases and J 4 bases; bases outside gene matches: 5. This CDR3 is 14 amino acids long. CDR3 in DNA: TGCAGTGCTAGGGGAGGACAGGGTAATCAGCCCCAGCATTTT. Translated, it gives CSARGGQGNQPQHF.

In its sample, this clonotype was seen many times. This chain joins TRBV5-1 and TRBJ1-5, with D hard to call. Germline assignment: CDR1 SGHRS and CDR2 YFSETQ. The germline V and J ends were trimmed by 3 bases and 6 bases, with 13 bases remaining between them. The CDR3 has 14 amino acids. The CDR3 loop is CASSSDLKGQPQHF. In nucleotides, the CDR3 is TGCGCCAGCAGCTCCGACCTTAAAGGTCAGCCCCAGCATTTT.